This TCR beta chain was documented in a study of a mutant IDH1 vaccine in newly diagnosed glioma. Assay: immunoSEQ multiplex PCR; the TCRdb copy retains only in-frame clones and omits some. Seen here are 25,000 to 35,000 clones, around 89% observed once, and the top ten hold more than 2.5%. J was trimmed by 5 bases and V by 6 bases; bases with no gene match: 8. The CDR3 length is 15 residues. CDR1 and CDR2 (germline): LGHNA, YNFKEQ. Regarding time point: week 23, last vaccination. The content of each vaccine dose was 300 ug of mutant IDH1 20-mer peptide, and topical imiquimod accompanied it. Remarks on this clone: Its antigen remains unidentified.

General study points: Immune responses induced by the vaccine were seen in 93.3% of patients, spanning multiple MHC alleles.

The TCR comes from a man aged 40-49 years with glioma. The material was PBMCs, obtained from a glioma patient whose treatment included an IDH1 peptide vaccine. The V and J genes are TRBV4-2 and TRBJ1-1, with 11 bases fitting TRBD1. CDR3 sequence: CASSPPGQGGTEAFF. Written as DNA, the CDR3 is TGTGCCAGCAGTCCTCCGGGACAGGGGGGTACTGAAGCTTTCTTT.